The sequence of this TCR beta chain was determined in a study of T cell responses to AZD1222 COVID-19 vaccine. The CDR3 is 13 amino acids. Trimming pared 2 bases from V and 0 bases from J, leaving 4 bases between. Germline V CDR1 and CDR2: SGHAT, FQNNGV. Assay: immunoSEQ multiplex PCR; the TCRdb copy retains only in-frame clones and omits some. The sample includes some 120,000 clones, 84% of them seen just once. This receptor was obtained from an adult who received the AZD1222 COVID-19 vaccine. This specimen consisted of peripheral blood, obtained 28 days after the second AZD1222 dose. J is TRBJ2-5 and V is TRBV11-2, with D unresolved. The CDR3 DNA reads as TGTGCCAGCAGCTTAAACAACCAAGAGACCCAGTACTTC. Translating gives CASSLNNQETQYF.